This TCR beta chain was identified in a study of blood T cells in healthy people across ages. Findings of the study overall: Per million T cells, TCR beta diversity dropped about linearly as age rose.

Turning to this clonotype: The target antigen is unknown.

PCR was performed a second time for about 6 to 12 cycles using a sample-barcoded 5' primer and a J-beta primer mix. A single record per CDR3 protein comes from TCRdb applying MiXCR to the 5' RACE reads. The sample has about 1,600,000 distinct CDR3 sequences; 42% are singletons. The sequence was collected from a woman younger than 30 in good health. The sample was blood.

CDR3 sequence (DNA): TGTGCCAGCAGCGCGCTGAGGGGTACGCAGTATTTT. The encoded protein is CASSALRGTQYF. V gene TRBV5-6 combines with J gene TRBJ2-3; D may correspond to TRBD1 or TRBD2 (5 bases each). V lost 4 bases and J 8 bases, leaving 11 bases between the germline ends. The CDR3 sequence is 12 residues long. Germline-derived CDR1 and CDR2 are SGHDT and YYEEEE.